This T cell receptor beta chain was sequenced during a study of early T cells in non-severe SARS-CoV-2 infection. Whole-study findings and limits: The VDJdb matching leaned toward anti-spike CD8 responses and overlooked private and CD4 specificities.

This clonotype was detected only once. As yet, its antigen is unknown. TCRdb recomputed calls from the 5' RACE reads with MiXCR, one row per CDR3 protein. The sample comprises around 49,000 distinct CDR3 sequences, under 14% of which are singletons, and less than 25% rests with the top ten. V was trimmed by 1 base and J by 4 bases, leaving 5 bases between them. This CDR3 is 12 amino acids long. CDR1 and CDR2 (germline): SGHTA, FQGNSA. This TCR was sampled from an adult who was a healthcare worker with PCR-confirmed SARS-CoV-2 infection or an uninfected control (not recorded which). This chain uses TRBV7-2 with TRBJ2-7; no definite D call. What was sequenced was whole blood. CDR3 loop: CASSLGWYEQYF. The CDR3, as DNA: TGTGCCAGCAGCTTAGGGTGGTACGAGCAGTACTTC.